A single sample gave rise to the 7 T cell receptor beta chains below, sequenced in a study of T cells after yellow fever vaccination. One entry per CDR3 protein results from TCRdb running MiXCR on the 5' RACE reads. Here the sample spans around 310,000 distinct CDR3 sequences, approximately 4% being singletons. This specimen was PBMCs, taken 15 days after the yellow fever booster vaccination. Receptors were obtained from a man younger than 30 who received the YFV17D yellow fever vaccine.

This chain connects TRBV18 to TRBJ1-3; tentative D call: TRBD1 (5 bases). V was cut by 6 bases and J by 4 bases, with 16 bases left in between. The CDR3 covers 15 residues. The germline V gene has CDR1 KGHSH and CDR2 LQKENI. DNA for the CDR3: TGTGCCAGCTCGCCCGGGACTGGCTTGGGAAACACCATATATTTT. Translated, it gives CASSPGTGLGNTIYF.

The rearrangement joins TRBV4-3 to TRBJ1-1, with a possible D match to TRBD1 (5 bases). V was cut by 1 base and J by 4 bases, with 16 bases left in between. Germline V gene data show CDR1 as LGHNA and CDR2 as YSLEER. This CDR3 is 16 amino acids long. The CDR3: CASSQGSPGGSTEAFF. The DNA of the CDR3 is TGCGCCAGCAGCCAAGGATCTCCCGGGGGGAGCACTGAAGCTTTCTTT.

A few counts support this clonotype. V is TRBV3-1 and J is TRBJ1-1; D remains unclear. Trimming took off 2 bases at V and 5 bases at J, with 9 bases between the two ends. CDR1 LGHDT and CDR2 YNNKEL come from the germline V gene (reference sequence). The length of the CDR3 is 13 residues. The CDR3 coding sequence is TGTGCCAGCAGCCAATCGCTAGGTACTGAAGCTTTCTTT. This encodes CASSQSLGTEAFF.

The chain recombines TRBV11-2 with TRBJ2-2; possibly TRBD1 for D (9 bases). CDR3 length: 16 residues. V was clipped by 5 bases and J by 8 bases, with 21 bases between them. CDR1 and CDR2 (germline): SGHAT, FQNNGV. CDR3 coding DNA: TGTGCCAGCAGCCGTAGCGGGGACAGGGAAGGTGGGGAGCTGTTTTTT. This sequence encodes CASSRSGDREGGELFF.

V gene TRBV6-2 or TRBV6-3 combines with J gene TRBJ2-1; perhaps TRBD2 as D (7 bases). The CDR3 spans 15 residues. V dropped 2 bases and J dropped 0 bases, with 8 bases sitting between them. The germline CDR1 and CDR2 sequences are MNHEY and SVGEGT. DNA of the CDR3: TGTGCCAGCAGTTACGGGGGGGCCTCCTACAATGAGCAGTTCTTC. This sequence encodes CASSYGGASYNEQFF.

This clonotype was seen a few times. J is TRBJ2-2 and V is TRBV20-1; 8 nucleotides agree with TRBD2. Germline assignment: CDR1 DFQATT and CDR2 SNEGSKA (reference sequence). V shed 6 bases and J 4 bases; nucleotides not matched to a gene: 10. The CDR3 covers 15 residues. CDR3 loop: CSAPDPAGVTGELFF. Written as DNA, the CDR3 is TGCAGTGCCCCAGACCCAGCGGGGGTCACCGGGGAGCTGTTTTTT.

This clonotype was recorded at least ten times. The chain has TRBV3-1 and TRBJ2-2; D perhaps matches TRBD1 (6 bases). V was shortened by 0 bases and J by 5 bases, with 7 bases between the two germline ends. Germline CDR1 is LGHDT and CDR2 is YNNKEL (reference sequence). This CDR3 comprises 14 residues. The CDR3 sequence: CASSQDQGTGELFF. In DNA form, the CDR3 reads TGTGCCAGCAGCCAAGATCAGGGGACCGGGGAGCTGTTTTTT.